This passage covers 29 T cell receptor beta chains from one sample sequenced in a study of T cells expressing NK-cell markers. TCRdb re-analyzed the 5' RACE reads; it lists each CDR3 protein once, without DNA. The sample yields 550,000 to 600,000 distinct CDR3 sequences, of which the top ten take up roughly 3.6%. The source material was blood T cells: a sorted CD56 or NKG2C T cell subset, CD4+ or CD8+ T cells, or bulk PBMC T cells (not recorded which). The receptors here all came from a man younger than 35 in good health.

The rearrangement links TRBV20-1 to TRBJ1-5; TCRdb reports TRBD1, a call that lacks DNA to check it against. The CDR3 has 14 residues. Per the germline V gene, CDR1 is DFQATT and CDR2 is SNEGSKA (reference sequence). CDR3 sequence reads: CSAGGRGSNQPQHF.

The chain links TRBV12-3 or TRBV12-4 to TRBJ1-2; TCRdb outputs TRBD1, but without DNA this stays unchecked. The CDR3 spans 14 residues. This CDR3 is CASSLRQGAGGYTF.

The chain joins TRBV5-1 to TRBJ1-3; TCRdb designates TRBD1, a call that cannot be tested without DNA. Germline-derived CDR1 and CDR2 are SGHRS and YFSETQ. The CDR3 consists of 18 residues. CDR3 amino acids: CASSQTTDRATSGNTIYF.

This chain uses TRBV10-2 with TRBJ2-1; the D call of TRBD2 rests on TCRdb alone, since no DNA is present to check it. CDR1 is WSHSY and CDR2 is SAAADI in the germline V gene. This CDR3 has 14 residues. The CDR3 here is CASSDSGRVNEQFF.

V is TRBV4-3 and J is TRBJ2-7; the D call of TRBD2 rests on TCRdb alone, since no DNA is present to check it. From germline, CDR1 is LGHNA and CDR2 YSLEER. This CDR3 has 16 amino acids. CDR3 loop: CASSQELAGAWGEQYF.

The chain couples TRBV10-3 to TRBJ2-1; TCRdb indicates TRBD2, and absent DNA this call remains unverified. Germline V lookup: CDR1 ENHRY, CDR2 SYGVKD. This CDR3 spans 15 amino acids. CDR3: CAISVKLAGYNEQFF.

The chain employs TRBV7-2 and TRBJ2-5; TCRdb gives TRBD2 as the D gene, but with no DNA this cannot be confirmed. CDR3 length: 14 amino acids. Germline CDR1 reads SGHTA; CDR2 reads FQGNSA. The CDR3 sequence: CASSPLARPETQYF.

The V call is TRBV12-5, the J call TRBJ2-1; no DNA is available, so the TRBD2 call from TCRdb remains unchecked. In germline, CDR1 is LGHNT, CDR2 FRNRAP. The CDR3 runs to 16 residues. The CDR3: CASGESGSLEENEQFF.

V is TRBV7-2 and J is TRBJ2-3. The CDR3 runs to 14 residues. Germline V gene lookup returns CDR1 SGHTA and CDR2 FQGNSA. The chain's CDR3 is CASSLLGSPDTQYF.

The CDR3 protein is CASSLGTGRDIQYF. The chain links TRBV5-1 to TRBJ2-4; TCRdb calls TRBD1, which cannot be checked without DNA. The CDR3 has 14 amino acids. Germline CDR1 and CDR2: SGHRS and YFSETQ.

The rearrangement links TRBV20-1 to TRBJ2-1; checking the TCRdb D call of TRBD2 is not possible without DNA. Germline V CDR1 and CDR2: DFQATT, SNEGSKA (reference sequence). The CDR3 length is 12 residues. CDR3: CSARDSTSGSFF.

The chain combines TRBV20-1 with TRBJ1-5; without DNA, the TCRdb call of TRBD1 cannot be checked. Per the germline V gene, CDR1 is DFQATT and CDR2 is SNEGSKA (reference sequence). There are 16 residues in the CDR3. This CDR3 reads CSARGHRGRGNQPQHF.

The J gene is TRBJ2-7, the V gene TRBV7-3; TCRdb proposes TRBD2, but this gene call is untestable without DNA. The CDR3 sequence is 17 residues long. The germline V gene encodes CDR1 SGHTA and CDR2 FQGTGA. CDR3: CASSPKICLAKTYEQYF.

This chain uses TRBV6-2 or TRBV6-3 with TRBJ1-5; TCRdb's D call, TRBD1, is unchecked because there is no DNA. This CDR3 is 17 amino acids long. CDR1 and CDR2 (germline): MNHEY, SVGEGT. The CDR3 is CASRDRPFPPGDQPQHF.

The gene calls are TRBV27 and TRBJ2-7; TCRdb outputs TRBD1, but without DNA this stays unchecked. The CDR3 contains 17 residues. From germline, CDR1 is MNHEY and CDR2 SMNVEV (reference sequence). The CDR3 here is CASSFQRGATRIYEQYF.

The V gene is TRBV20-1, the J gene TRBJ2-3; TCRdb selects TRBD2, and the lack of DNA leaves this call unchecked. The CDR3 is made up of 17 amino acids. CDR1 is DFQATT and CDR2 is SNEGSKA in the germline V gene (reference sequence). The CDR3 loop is CSARDALLAGVYDTQYF.

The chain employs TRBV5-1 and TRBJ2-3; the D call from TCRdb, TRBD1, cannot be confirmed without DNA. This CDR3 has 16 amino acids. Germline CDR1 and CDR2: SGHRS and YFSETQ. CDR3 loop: CASSSARDNPTDTQYF.

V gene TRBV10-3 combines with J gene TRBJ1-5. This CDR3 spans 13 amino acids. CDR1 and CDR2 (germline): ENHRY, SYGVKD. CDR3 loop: CATSVGVDQPQHF.

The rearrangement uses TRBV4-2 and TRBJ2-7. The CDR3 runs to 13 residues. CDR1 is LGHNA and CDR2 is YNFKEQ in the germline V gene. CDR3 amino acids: CASSQSLSGEQYF.

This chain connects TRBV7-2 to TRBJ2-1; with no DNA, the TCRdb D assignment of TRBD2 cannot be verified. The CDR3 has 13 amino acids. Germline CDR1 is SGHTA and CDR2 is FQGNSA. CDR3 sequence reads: CASSLVGAHEQFF.

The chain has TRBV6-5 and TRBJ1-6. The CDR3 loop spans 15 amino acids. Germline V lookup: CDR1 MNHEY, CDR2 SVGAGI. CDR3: CASSYSNPGLSPLHF.

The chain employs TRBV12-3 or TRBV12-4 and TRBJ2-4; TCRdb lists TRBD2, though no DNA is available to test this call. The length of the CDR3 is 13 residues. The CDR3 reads CASRGIGLGIQYF.

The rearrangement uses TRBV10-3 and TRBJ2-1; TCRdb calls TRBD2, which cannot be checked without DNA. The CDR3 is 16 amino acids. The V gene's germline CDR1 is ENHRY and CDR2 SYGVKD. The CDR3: CAISESGSVNYNEQFF.

CDR3 protein: CASSLRGWGDQPQHF. The chain uses TRBV12-3 or TRBV12-4 and TRBJ1-5. The CDR3 has 15 residues.

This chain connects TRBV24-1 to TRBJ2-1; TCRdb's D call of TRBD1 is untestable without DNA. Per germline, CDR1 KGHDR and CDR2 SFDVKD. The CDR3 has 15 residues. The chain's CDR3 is CATSDTLTGRNEQFF.

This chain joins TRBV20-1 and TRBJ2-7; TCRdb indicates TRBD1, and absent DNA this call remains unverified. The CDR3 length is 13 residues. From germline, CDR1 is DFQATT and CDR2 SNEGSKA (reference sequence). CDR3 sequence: CSAEMVVRGEQYF.

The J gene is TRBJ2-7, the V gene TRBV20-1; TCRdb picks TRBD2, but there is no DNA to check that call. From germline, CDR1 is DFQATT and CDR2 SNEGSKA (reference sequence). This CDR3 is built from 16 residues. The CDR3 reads CSAAPYGRAEFYEQYF.

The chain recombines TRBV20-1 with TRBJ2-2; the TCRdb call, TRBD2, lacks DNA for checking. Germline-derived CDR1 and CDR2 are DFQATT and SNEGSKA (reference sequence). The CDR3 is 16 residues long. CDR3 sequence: CSAKDRLAGESGELFF.

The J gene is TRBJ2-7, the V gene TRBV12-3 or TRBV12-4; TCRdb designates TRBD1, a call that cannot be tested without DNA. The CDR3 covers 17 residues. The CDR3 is CASRSQPSPGRRYEQYF.